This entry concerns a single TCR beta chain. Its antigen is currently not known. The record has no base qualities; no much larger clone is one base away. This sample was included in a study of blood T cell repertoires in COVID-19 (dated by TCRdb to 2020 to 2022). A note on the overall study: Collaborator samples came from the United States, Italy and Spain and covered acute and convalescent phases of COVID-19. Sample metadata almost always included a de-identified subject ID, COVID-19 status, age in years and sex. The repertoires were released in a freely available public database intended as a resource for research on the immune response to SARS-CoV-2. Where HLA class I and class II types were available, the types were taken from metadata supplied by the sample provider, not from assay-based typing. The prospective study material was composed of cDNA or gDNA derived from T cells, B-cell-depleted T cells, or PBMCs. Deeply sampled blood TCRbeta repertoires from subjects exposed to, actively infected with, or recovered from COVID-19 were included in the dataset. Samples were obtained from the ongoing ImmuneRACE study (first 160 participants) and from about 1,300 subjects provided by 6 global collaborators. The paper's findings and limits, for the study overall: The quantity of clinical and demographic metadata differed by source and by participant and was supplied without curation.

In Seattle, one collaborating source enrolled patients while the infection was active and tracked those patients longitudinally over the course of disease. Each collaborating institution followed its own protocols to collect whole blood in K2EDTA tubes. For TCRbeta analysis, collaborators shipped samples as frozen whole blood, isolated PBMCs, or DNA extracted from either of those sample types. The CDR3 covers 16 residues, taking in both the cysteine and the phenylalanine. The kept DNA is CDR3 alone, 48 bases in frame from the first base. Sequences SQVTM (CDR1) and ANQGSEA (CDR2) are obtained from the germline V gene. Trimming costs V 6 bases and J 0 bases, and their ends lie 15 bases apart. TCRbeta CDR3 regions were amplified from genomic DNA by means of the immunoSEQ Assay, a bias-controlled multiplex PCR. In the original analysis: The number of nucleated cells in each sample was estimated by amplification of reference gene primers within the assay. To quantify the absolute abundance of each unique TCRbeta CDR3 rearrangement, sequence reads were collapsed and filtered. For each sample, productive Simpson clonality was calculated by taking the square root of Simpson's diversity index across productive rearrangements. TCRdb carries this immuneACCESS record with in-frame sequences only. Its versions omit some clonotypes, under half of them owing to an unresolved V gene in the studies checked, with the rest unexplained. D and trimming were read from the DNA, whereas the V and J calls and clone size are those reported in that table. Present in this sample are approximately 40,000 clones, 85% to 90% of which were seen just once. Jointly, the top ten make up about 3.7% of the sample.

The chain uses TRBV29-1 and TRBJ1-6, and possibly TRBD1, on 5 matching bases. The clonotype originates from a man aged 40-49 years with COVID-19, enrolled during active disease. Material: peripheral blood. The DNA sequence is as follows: TGCAGCGTACCATCCACAGGAGACTCCTATAATTCACCCCTCCACTTT. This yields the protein CSVPSTGDSYNSPLHF.